This TCR beta chain is from a study of T cells in Graves' hyperthyroidism and ophthalmopathy. Study in general: Peripheral blood was obtained at initial diagnosis, preceding any treatment.

Amplified TCR beta CDR3 regions came from RNA transcripts. Carried out on the TCR CDR3, a first-round RT-PCR used the HTBI primer set. TCRdb itself ran the multiplex PCR reads through MiXCR, one entry per CDR3 protein. The profile shows hundreds of thousands of distinct CDR3 sequences, about 15% of them singletons. First hyperthyroidism diagnosis is when the blood sample was obtained, before any ophthalmopathy symptoms. Findings and caveats of the study: The model's output predicted ophthalmopathy at a median of 6.5 months prior to onset. Most thyroid clonotypes that were expanded above 0.001 also turned up in blood.

This clonotype showed up many times. Antigen specificity is unknown. Trimming pared 7 bases from V and 3 bases from J, leaving 12 bases between. The CDR3 is made up of 13 amino acids. This sequence originates from a woman aged 30 to 39 with Graves' hyperthyroidism that later progressed to Graves' ophthalmopathy. Sequenced: blood. This chain links TRBV12-3 or TRBV12-4 with TRBJ1-2; D is perhaps TRBD1 (6 bases). CDR3: CASTAQGDYGYTF. The CDR3 nucleotides are TGTGCCAGCACCGCACAGGGAGACTATGGCTACACCTTC.